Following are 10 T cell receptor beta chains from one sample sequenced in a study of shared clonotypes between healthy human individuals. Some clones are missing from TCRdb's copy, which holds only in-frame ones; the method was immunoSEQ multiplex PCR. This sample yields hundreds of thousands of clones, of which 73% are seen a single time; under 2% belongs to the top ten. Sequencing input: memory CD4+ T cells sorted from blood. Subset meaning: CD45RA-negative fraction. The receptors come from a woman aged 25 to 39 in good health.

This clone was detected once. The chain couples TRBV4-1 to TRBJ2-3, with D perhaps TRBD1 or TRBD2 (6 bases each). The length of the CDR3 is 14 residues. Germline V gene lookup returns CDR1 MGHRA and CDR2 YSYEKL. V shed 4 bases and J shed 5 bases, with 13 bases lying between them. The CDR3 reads CASSRGGGLDTQYF. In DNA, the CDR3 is TGCGCCAGCAGCCGAGGAGGGGGACTAGATACGCAGTATTTT.

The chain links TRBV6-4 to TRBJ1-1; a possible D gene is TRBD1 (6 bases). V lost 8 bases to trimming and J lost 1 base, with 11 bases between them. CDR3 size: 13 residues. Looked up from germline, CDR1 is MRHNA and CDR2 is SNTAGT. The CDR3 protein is CASASDRNTEAFF. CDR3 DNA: TGTGCCAGCGCCTCGGACAGGAACACTGAAGCTTTCTTT.

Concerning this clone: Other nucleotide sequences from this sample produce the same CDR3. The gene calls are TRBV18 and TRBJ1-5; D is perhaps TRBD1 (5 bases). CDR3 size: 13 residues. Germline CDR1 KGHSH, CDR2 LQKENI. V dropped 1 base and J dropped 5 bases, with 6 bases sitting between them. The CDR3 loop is CASSPLGDQPQHF. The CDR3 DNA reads TGTGCCAGCTCACCACTAGGGGATCAGCCCCAGCATTTT.

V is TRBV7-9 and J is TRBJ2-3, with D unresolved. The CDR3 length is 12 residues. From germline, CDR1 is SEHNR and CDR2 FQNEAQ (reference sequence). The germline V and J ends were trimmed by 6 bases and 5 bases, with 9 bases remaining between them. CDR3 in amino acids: CASRPYLDTQYF. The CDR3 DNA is TGTGCCAGCAGGCCATATCTAGATACGCAGTATTTT.

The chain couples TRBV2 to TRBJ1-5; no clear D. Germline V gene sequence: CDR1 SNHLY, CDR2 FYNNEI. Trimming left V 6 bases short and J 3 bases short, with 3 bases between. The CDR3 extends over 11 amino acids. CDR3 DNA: TGTGCCAGCAGAGACAATCAGCCCCAGCATTTT. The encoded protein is CASRDNQPQHF.

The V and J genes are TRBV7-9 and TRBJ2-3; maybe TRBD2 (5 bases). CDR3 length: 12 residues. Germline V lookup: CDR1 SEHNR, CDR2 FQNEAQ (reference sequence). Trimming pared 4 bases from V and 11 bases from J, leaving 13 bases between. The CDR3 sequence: CASSSDGEGQYF. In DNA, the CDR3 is TGTGCCAGCAGCTCCGACGGAGAGGGGCAGTATTTT.

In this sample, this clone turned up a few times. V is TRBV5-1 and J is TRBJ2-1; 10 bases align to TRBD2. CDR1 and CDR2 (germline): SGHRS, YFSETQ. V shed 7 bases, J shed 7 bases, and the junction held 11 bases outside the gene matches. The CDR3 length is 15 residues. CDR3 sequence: CASRSLAGDGNEQFF. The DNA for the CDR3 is TGCGCCAGCCGGTCTCTAGCGGGAGACGGAAATGAGCAGTTCTTC.

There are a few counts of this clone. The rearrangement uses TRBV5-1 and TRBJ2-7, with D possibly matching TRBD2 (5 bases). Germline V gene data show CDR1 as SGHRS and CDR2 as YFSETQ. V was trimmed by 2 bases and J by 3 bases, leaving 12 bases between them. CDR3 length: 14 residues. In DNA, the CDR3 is TGCGCCAGCAGCTTTTACTCCGAGGGCTACGAGCAGTACTTC. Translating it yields CASSFYSEGYEQYF.

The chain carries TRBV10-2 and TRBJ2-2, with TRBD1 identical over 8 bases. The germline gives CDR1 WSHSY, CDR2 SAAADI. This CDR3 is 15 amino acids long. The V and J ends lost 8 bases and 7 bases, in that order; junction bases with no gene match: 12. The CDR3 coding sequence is TGCGCCAGCCACGAGAGGCAGGGGGCGAACGGGGAGCTGTTTTTT. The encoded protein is CASHERQGANGELFF.

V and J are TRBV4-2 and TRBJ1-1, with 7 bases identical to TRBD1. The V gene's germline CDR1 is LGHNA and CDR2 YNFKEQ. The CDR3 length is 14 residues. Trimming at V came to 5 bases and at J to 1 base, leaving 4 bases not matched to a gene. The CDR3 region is CASSRGQPNTEAFF. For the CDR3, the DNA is TGTGCCAGCAGCAGGGGACAGCCGAACACTGAAGCTTTCTTT.